Each of the 11 T cell receptor beta chains below was sequenced from the same sample in a study of blood T cell repertoires in COVID-19. This table comes from immunoSEQ multiplex PCR, and its TCRdb copy is limited to in-frame clones, with some not included. The sample records around 130,000 clones, about 86% being singletons. The sequenced sample was peripheral blood. The receptors stem from a woman between 50 and 59 years old who had recovered from COVID-19.

This chain connects TRBV7-2 to TRBJ1-6, with D unresolved. CDR1 SGHTA and CDR2 FQGNSA come from the germline V gene. The CDR3 totals 14 residues. Trimming pared 3 bases from V and 9 bases from J, leaving 12 bases between. The DNA of the CDR3 is TGTGCCAGCAGCTTCAGTTCAGGAGGTTCACCCCTCCACTTT. It translates to CASSFSSGGSPLHF.

The chain joins TRBV18 to TRBJ1-1; D might be TRBD1 (5 bases). CDR3 length: 16 amino acids. CDR1 is KGHSH and CDR2 is LQKENI in the germline V gene. Between the trimmed V and J ends, which lost 3 bases and 4 bases, there was a span of 18 bases. The CDR3 is CASSPGWGSLSTEAFF. DNA of the CDR3: TGTGCCAGCTCACCCGGGTGGGGCAGCCTTAGCACTGAAGCTTTCTTT.

V usage is TRBV2 and J usage is TRBJ1-5; D not certain. The CDR3 consists of 14 residues. The germline V gene encodes CDR1 SNHLY and CDR2 FYNNEI. The V end was cut by 4 bases, the J end by 2 bases, with 9 bases between. For the CDR3, the DNA is TGTGCCAGCAGTGCGTCAAGAGGCAATCAGCCCCAGCATTTT. This gives the protein CASSASRGNQPQHF.

The chain carries TRBV30 and TRBJ2-2; the D gene is possibly TRBD2 (5 bases). V was clipped by 5 bases and J by 7 bases, with 17 bases between them. This CDR3 is built from 14 residues. The germline V gene has CDR1 GTSNPN and CDR2 SVGIG (reference sequence). The CDR3 DNA reads TGTGCCTGGGAGTCGTGGGAGCAAGGCGGGGAGCTGTTTTTT. Residues: CAWESWEQGGELFF.

This sequence joins TRBV7-9 and TRBJ1-2, with a weak D call TRBD1 (5 bases). V lost 3 bases, J lost 2 bases, and 10 bases lay in between. CDR3 length: 14 amino acids. CDR1 and CDR2 (germline): SEHNR, FQNEAQ (reference sequence). The CDR3, as DNA: TGTGCCAGCAGCTTTTTGGCAGGGAACTATGGCTACACCTTC. Translation gives CASSFLAGNYGYTF.

This sequence joins TRBV12-3 or TRBV12-4 and TRBJ2-3; D is ambiguous. The CDR3 covers 11 residues. V was pared by 5 bases and J by 3 bases, with 3 bases between. In nucleotides, the CDR3 is TGTGCCAGCAGTCCAACAGATACGCAGTATTTT. This sequence encodes CASSPTDTQYF.

V usage is TRBV18 and J usage is TRBJ1-2, with D perhaps matching TRBD1 (5 bases). Germline V gene sequence: CDR1 KGHSH, CDR2 LQKENI. This CDR3 is built from 14 residues. V lost 6 bases, J lost 3 bases, and 14 bases lay in between. The CDR3 loop reads CASSPNGGDYGYTF. In DNA form, the CDR3 reads TGTGCCAGCTCCCCCAACGGGGGGGACTATGGCTACACCTTC. Full variable domain (missing parts from reference TRBV18 and TRBJ1-2): NAGVMQNPRHLVRRRGQEARLRCSPMKGHSHVYWYRQLPEEGLKFMVYLQKENIIDESGMPKERFSAEFPKEGPSILRIQQVVRGDSAAYFCASSPNGGDYGYTFGSGTRLTVV.

Points on this clone: This same CDR3 is encoded by further DNA sequences in the sample. V is TRBV7-9 and J is TRBJ2-5; tentatively, D is TRBD2 (6 bases). Looked up from germline, CDR1 is SEHNR and CDR2 is FQNEAQ (reference sequence). Trimming cost V 0 bases and J 4 bases, with 12 bases left between them. The CDR3 runs 15 residues. The CDR3 reads CASSLARGGRETQYF. The CDR3 coding sequence is TGTGCCAGCAGCTTAGCGCGCGGAGGGAGAGAGACCCAGTACTTC.

The chain employs TRBV7-2 and TRBJ2-1; 9 nucleotides match TRBD2. CDR1 is SGHTA, CDR2 FQGNSA, per germline. This CDR3 is 16 amino acids long. Germline trimming cut 3 bases from V and 2 bases from J; bases unmatched to any gene: 5. CDR3 sequence reads: CASSFLPSGAYNEQFF. CDR3 nucleotide sequence: TGTGCCAGCAGCTTCCTTCCTAGCGGGGCCTACAATGAGCAGTTCTTC.

This clone was seen a few times. V and J are TRBV6-6 and TRBJ2-2; D might be TRBD1 (5 bases). The germline V gene has CDR1 MNHNY and CDR2 SVGAGI (reference sequence). The CDR3 has 15 residues. V lost 0 bases to trimming and J lost 7 bases, with 12 bases between them. CDR3 coding DNA: TGTGCCAGCAGTTACTCGCGGCAGGGCAACGGGGAGCTGTTTTTT. It specifies CASSYSRQGNGELFF.

This chain uses TRBV28 with TRBJ2-1; tentative D call: TRBD2 (6 bases). Germline assignment: CDR1 MDHEN and CDR2 SYDVKM. V lost 2 bases and J lost 9, with 11 bases in between. The CDR3 totals 13 residues. The CDR3 spells CASSLSLAIEQFF. The CDR3 DNA reads as TGTGCCAGCAGTTTAAGCCTAGCGATTGAGCAGTTCTTC. Complete variable domain (other parts from reference TRBV28 and TRBJ2-1): DVKVTQSSRYLVKRTGEKVFLECVQDMDHENMFWYRQDPGLGLRLIYFSYDVKMKEKGDIPEGYSVSREKKERFSLILESASTNQTSMYLCASSLSLAIEQFFGPGTRLTVL.